This T cell receptor (beta chain) was obtained from a study of cytomegalovirus exposure and HLA in healthy donors. Turning to the study itself: Counted in an early data release were about 86 million unique TCRs from HLA-typed donors.

Germline V gene lookup returns CDR1 SGHDT and CDR2 YYEEEE. This CDR3 has 17 residues. V lost 1 base to trimming and J lost 2 bases, with 16 bases between them. Primers for the PCR totalled 60 Vbeta and 13 Jbeta. Assay used: immunoSEQ multiplex PCR; TCRdb lists only in-frame clones, some missing. The data hold about 220,000 clones, with just over 75% observed a single time. Whole-study findings and limits: Most CMV-associated TCR beta chains appeared HLA-restricted in a later analysis.

Comments on this clone: What it recognizes is unknown.

This receptor was taken from a man younger than 35 in good health and CMV-seronegative. The chain has TRBV5-6 and TRBJ2-1; D remains unclear. Sequences were obtained from PBMCs. For the CDR3, the DNA is TGTGCCAGCAGCTTGTTCGAGTCCACGATGCCCTACAATGAGCAGTTCTTC. Residues: CASSLFESTMPYNEQFF.